This T cell receptor (beta chain) was observed in a study of blood T cell repertoires in COVID-19. As for the study in general: Acute and convalescent COVID-19 samples came from the United States, Italy and Spain.

Per the original data handling: Reference gene primer amplification gave nucleated cell count estimates. Only in-frame clones appear in the TCRdb table, and some are missing; sequencing was by immunoSEQ multiplex PCR. V and J calls and clone size come straight from that table; D and trimming were deduced from the DNA. The repertoire has some 310,000 clones, 90% of them found once; the top ten carry 2.5% to 3%. Seattle patients were enrolled while actively infected and followed longitudinally. Trimming shortened V by 4 bases and J by 0 bases, and 11 bases separated the two germline ends. Germline CDR1 reads SGHRS; CDR2 reads YFSETQ. There are 15 residues in the CDR3.

The specimen was peripheral blood. This sequence was found in a woman aged 25 to 39 with COVID-19, enrolled during active disease. V usage is TRBV5-1 and J usage is TRBJ1-3; a possible D gene is TRBD1 (5 bases). DNA of the CDR3: TGCGCCAGCAGCGGGCAGGGTACCTCTGGAAACACCATATATTTT. Protein sequence: CASSGQGTSGNTIYF.